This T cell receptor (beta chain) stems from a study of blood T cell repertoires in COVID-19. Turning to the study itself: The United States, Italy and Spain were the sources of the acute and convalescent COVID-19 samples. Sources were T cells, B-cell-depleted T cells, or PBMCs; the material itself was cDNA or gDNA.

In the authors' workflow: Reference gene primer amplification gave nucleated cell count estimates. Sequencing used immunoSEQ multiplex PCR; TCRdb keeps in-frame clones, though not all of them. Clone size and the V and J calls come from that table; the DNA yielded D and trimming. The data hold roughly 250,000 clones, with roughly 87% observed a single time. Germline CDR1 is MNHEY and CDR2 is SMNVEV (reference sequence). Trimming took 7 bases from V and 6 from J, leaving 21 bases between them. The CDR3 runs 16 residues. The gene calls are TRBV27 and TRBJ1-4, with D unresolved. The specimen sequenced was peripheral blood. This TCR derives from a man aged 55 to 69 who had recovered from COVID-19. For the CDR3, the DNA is TGTGCCAGCACATCGCTATCAGGTCTTATCGATGAAAAACTGTTTTTT. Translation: CASTSLSGLIDEKLFF.